These 32 T cell receptor beta chains share one sample of origin, sequenced in a study of T and B cells in COVID-19 patients. Multiplex PCR with BIOMED2 TRB-A/B primer pools amplified TRB rearrangements. MiXCR, applied by TCRdb to the multiplex PCR reads, yields one record per CDR3 protein. The repertoire holds 13,000 or so distinct CDR3 sequences, with 25% to 30% as singletons. Each TRB amplification used about 220-500 ng of genomic DNA from blood. The sequencing sample was made of blood. Receptor source: a human donor who had recovered from COVID-19.

This clonotype appeared many times. An end of the junction differs from the germline gene, which may be a read error. The rearrangement joins TRBV12-3 or TRBV12-4 to TRBJ2-5; D is perhaps TRBD1 or TRBD2 (5 bases each). This CDR3 is built from 12 residues. The CDR3 nucleotides read TGTGCCAGCAGTCCGGCCGGGACCTCCCAATACTTC. Translation: CASSPAGTSQYF.

Ten or more counts support this clonotype. This chain connects TRBV12-3 or TRBV12-4 to TRBJ2-3; D assignment may be TRBD1 or TRBD2 (5 bases each). The CDR3 contains 15 residues. V was trimmed by 3 bases and J by 2 bases, leaving 12 bases between them. CDR3 amino acids: CASSFRDGSTDTQYF. CDR3 DNA: TGTGCCAGCAGTTTCCGGGACGGTTCCACAGATACGCAGTATTTT.

The table lists this clonotype with a few counts. The genes are TRBV7-2 and TRBJ2-7; 9 positions match TRBD2. CDR3 size: 14 residues. Looked up from germline, CDR1 is SGHTA and CDR2 is FQGNSA. V shed 5 bases and J 6 bases; nucleotides not matched to a gene: 8. This chain's CDR3 is CASSPTSGSSEQYF. The DNA for the CDR3 is TGTGCCAGCAGCCCGACTAGCGGCTCATCCGAGCAGTACTTC.

The rearrangement links TRBV6-1 to TRBJ2-7; tentatively, D is TRBD1 (6 bases). The V and J ends lost 1 base and 2 bases respectively, with 12 bases between them. CDR1 and CDR2 from the germline V gene are MNHNS and SASEGT. The CDR3 loop spans 15 amino acids. CDR3 sequence reads: CASSEVWGPPYEQYF. In DNA form, the CDR3 reads TGTGCCAGCAGTGAAGTATGGGGGCCTCCCTACGAGCAGTACTTC.

This clonotype occurred many times. This rearrangement joins TRBV19 to TRBJ1-2; TRBD1 matches 10 bases. The CDR3 contains 17 residues. Per the germline V gene, CDR1 is LNHDA and CDR2 is SQIVND (reference sequence). V was clipped by 5 bases and J by 0 bases; unmatched bases: 9. The CDR3 DNA is TGTGCCAGTAGTCCACGGGACAGGGGAAAAGCTAACTATGGCTACACCTTC. Protein product: CASSPRDRGKANYGYTF.

This clonotype was counted ten times or more. V usage is TRBV30 and J usage is TRBJ2-3, with D uncertain. Germline loops: CDR1 GTSNPN, CDR2 SVGIG (reference sequence). Trimming cost V 1 base and J 5 bases, with 10 bases left between them. The CDR3 length is 13 residues. The CDR3 protein is CAWSGSVRDTQYF. The CDR3, as DNA: TGTGCCTGGAGTGGCTCAGTTCGAGATACGCAGTATTTT.

This clonotype has ten or more counts. The CDR3 DNA reads TGTGCCAGCAGCCCAGGGACAGGGTCCTTCAATTCACCCCTCCACTTT. It yields the protein CASSPGTGSFNSPLHF. The rearrangement joins TRBV7-9 to TRBJ1-6; 9 nucleotides agree with TRBD1. This CDR3 has 16 residues. With V trimmed by 5 bases and J by 7 bases, 9 bases remained unmatched. The V gene's germline CDR1 is SEHNR and CDR2 FQNEAQ (reference sequence).

This clonotype rates as medium-sized. The chain carries TRBV19 and TRBJ1-6, with D uncertain. This CDR3 region has 16 residues. Germline V gene sequence: CDR1 LNHDA, CDR2 SQIVND (reference sequence). The V and J ends lost 3 bases and 0 bases respectively, with 9 bases between them. The chain's CDR3 is CASSISDSSYNSPLHF. The CDR3 region has the DNA TGTGCCAGTAGTATTTCGGATAGCTCCTATAATTCACCCCTCCACTTT.

This clonotype has a count of ten or more. The J gene is TRBJ2-1, the V gene TRBV13; 10 bases are shared with TRBD2. J gave up 0 bases and V 0 bases, and 2 bases lay outside the gene matches. The germline CDR1 and CDR2 sequences are PRHDT and FYEKMQ (reference sequence). This CDR3 contains 17 residues. The CDR3 sequence: CASSLGLAGDSYNEQFF. DNA for the CDR3: TGTGCCAGCAGCTTAGGGCTAGCGGGGGACTCCTACAATGAGCAGTTCTTC.

This rearrangement joins TRBV30 to TRBJ2-2; tentatively, D is TRBD1 or TRBD2 (6 bases each). The CDR3 is 16 residues long. The germline V and J ends were trimmed by 2 bases and 5 bases, with 18 bases remaining between them. The germline gives CDR1 GTSNPN, CDR2 SVGIG (reference sequence). The DNA of the CDR3 is TGTGCCTGGAGTACATTTAGGGGGGCAGGGACCGGGGAGCTGTTTTTT. This sequence encodes CAWSTFRGAGTGELFF.

This rearrangement joins TRBV7-2 to TRBJ2-1; 11 bases match TRBD2. The CDR3 is 15 residues long. The J segment lost 4 bases and the V segment lost 5 bases, leaving 4 bases of the junction unmatched. Looked up from germline, CDR1 is SGHTA and CDR2 is FQGNSA. The CDR3 here is CASSGPSGRYNEQFF. The CDR3 nucleotides read TGTGCCAGCAGCGGACCTAGCGGGAGGTACAATGAGCAGTTCTTC.

This clonotype was counted many times. The V and J genes are TRBV7-6 and TRBJ2-1; D ambiguous. Germline lookup yields CDR1 SGHVS and CDR2 FNYEAQ. V gave up 2 bases and J gave up 8 bases, with 10 bases separating them. This CDR3 is 13 amino acids long. The CDR3 DNA sequence: TGTGCCAGCAGCTTATTGAGGCTCGATGAGCAGTTCTTC. The encoded protein is CASSLLRLDEQFF.

This clonotype is labeled as medium-sized. The V call is TRBV29-1, the J call TRBJ2-1; 7 nucleotides agree with TRBD1. Germline V gene sequence: CDR1 SQVTM, CDR2 ANQGSEA. CDR3 length: 12 residues. V gave up 2 bases and J gave up 7 bases; unmatched junction bases: 2. The CDR3 is CSVERGLNEQFF. The CDR3 DNA reads TGCAGCGTTGAAAGGGGGCTTAATGAGCAGTTCTTC.

V is TRBV6-1 and J is TRBJ2-1; 9 bases fit TRBD2. CDR1 is MNHNS and CDR2 is SASEGT in the germline V gene. The CDR3 contains 15 residues. After removal of 4 bases from V and 5 bases from J, the junction contained 6 bases not matched to a gene. The CDR3 reads CASSGRGGRDNEQFF. The DNA for the CDR3 is TGTGCCAGCAGTGGGCGGGGGGGCCGAGACAATGAGCAGTTCTTC.

This clonotype was detected ten times or more. V and J are TRBV5-1 and TRBJ2-2, with D perhaps matching TRBD2 (5 bases). The V gene lost 2 bases and the J gene lost 4 bases, with 15 bases spanning the gap. The length of the CDR3 is 16 residues. Per the germline V gene, CDR1 is SGHRS and CDR2 is YFSETQ. CDR3 coding DNA: TGCGCCAGCAGCTTCGGACTGGAATCGGGCACCGGGGAGCTGTTTTTT. This gives the protein CASSFGLESGTGELFF.

CDR3 amino acids: CASSGLAGGPGNIQYF. Written as DNA, the CDR3 is TGTGCCAGCAGTGGACTAGCGGGAGGGCCAGGAAACATTCAGTACTTC. V is TRBV12-3 or TRBV12-4 and J is TRBJ2-4; 15 nucleotides align to TRBD2. The J segment lost 6 bases and the V segment lost 5 bases, leaving 5 bases of the junction unmatched. CDR3 size: 16 residues.

By share of the sample, this clonotype is medium-sized (0.01 to 0.1%). This chain joins TRBV6-2 or TRBV6-3 and TRBJ2-7; 12 bases line up with TRBD1. The trim removed 6 bases at V and 5 bases at J, leaving 8 bases unmatched. Germline assignment: CDR1 MNHEY and CDR2 SVGEGT. This CDR3 has 15 amino acids. CDR3 nucleotides: TGTGCCAGCAGACCACCCGGGACAGGGGGCGACGAGCAGTACTTC. Translated, it gives CASRPPGTGGDEQYF.

The chain employs TRBV27 and TRBJ2-7; either TRBD1 or TRBD2 may fit D (6 bases each). TRBJ2-1 matches the DNA end more closely, so the J call is doubtful. CDR1 is MNHEY and CDR2 is SMNVEV in the germline V gene (reference sequence). The CDR3 runs 14 residues. CDR3 amino acids: CASRRGAPLNEQFF. The CDR3 DNA reads TGTGCCAGCAGGAGGGGGGCCCCCTTGAACGAGCAGTTCTTC.

This clonotype has a handful of counts. The chain recombines TRBV5-4 with TRBJ1-5; D ambiguous. The CDR3 loop spans 12 amino acids. CDR1 and CDR2 from the germline V gene are SGHNT and YYREEE (reference sequence). The ends were cut back, 2 bases at V and 4 bases at J, with 4 bases in the middle. CDR3 DNA: TGTGCCAGCAGCTTAGAAAATCAGCCCCAGCATTTT. Its translation is CASSLENQPQHF.

This clonotype is medium-sized (0.01 to 0.1%) in the sample. Relative to the germline gene, one junction end is altered; a read error may explain this. The chain links TRBV5-6 to TRBJ2-4; weak D call: TRBD1 (5 bases). The CDR3 loop spans 12 amino acids. Germline loops: CDR1 SGHDT, CDR2 YYEEEE. In nucleotides, the CDR3 is TGTGCCAGCAGCCCCCAGGGTACAGAAGACCTCTTC. This codes for CASSPQGTEDLF.

In this sample, this clonotype is medium-sized. The chain uses TRBV15 and TRBJ2-5, with 10 bases lining up with TRBD2. V shed 0 bases and J 5 bases; nucleotides not matched to a gene: 12. The germline V gene has CDR1 LNHNV and CDR2 YYDKDF (reference sequence). The CDR3 spans 18 residues. CDR3 bases: TGTGCCACCAGCAGAGACCCTAGCGGGAGAACTGTGGGGGAGACCCAGTACTTC. Its protein product is CATSRDPSGRTVGETQYF.

This sequence joins TRBV11-1 and TRBJ1-2, with D possibly being TRBD1 (6 bases). There are 14 residues in the CDR3. V was cut by 4 bases and J by 4 bases, with 13 bases left in between. The germline gives CDR1 SGHAT, CDR2 FQDESV (reference sequence). The CDR3 loop is CASSSLDSPYGYTF. For the CDR3, the DNA is TGTGCCAGCAGCTCGTTGGACAGTCCCTATGGCTACACCTTC.

The rearrangement joins TRBV7-3 to TRBJ2-1, with TRBD1 matching 7 bases. The CDR3 is made up of 16 amino acids. Germline CDR1 is SGHTA and CDR2 is FQGTGA. V lost 3 bases to trimming and J lost 9 bases; unmatched junction nucleotides: 14. The CDR3, as DNA: TGTGCCAGCAGCTTCCACGGGACAGTCAACAGAGGTGAGCAGTTCTTC. Residues: CASSFHGTVNRGEQFF.

This sequence joins TRBV5-4 and TRBJ2-7, with D perhaps matching TRBD1 or TRBD2 (5 bases each). V shed 2 bases and J shed 3 bases, with 15 bases lying between them. The CDR3 extends over 15 amino acids. CDR1 and CDR2 from the germline V gene are SGHNT and YYREEE (reference sequence). CDR3 sequence reads: CASSLRTSGNYEQYF. The CDR3 DNA sequence: TGTGCCAGCAGCTTAAGGACATCCGGGAACTACGAGCAGTACTTC. The whole variable domain, remainder taken from reference TRBV5-4 and TRBJ2-7, is ETGVTQSPTHLIKTRGQQVTLRCSSQSGHNTVSWYQQALGQGPQFIFQYYREEENGRGNFPPRFSGLQFPNYSSELNVNALELDDSALYLCASSLRTSGNYEQYFGPGTRLTVT.

The V and J genes are TRBV5-1 and TRBJ2-3; tentatively, D is TRBD2 (5 bases). With 4 bases removed from V and 0 bases from J, the gap between germline ends came to 15 bases. The CDR3 totals 16 residues. Germline V gives CDR1 SGHRS, CDR2 YFSETQ. The CDR3 DNA reads TGCGCCAGCAGCGTCTCAGCGGCTGTTAGCACAGATACGCAGTATTTT. It specifies CASSVSAAVSTDTQYF.

In its sample, this clonotype ranks as medium-sized (0.01 to 0.1%). The CDR3 coding sequence is TGTGCCAGTTTCTTGGGAGGGCCTACAGATACGCAGTATTTT. The encoded protein is CASFLGGPTDTQYF. This chain connects TRBV27 to TRBJ2-3; 7 bases fit TRBD2. Trimming at V came to 9 bases and at J to 3 bases, leaving 9 bases not matched to a gene. CDR1 MNHEY and CDR2 SMNVEV come from the germline V gene (reference sequence). The CDR3 spans 14 residues.

The V gene is TRBV20-1, the J gene TRBJ2-3, with 16 bases fitting TRBD2. V dropped 1 base and J dropped 4; count of bases not matched to a gene: 2. This CDR3 has 16 residues. Per germline, CDR1 DFQATT and CDR2 SNEGSKA (reference sequence). The CDR3 loop is CSARGGLAGGPDTQYF. The DNA of the CDR3 is TGCAGTGCTAGAGGGGGACTAGCGGGAGGGCCAGATACGCAGTATTTT.

V usage is TRBV7-2 and J usage is TRBJ2-2; 8 bases are a match to TRBD2. This CDR3 is 16 amino acids long. Looked up from germline, CDR1 is SGHTA and CDR2 is FQGNSA. With 4 bases clipped from V and 4 bases from J, the junction kept 8 bases outside the gene matches. The CDR3 nucleotides read TGTGCCAGCAGCTCTCCTTTGCGGGGGGTCACCGGGGAGCTGTTTTTT. The encoded protein is CASSSPLRGVTGELFF.

This clonotype was seen a few times. The chain joins TRBV10-3 to TRBJ1-1, with 7 bases matching TRBD1. The V and J ends lost 4 bases and 0 bases, in that order; junction bases with no gene match: 2. The CDR3 runs 14 residues. The germline V gene has CDR1 ENHRY and CDR2 SYGVKD. CDR3 DNA: TGTGCCATCAGTGCACAGGGGATGAACACTGAAGCTTTCTTT. Its translation is CAISAQGMNTEAFF.

The chain employs TRBV5-1 and TRBJ1-2; tentative D call: TRBD1 (6 bases). Trimming removed 2 bases from V and 7 bases from J, with 21 bases in between. CDR3 length equals 16 residues. The germline V gene has CDR1 SGHRS and CDR2 YFSETQ. CDR3 in amino acids: CASSFTSTGSRAGYTF. CDR3 coding DNA: TGCGCCAGCAGCTTTACCTCGACAGGCTCGAGGGCTGGCTACACCTTC.

This clonotype was observed at least ten times. V and J are TRBV6-6 and TRBJ2-5, with TRBD2 as a possible D gene (6 bases). CDR3 length equals 14 residues. Trimming removed 3 bases at V and 4 bases at J, with 12 bases between. In germline, CDR1 is MNHNY, CDR2 SVGAGI (reference sequence). This CDR3 is CASSYSGGGETQYF. The CDR3 DNA follows: TGTGCCAGCAGTTATAGCGGAGGAGGAGAGACCCAGTACTTC.

V and J are TRBV6-4 and TRBJ1-2; TRBD1 matches at 8 bases. Germline trimming cut 5 bases from V and 4 bases from J; bases unmatched to any gene: 12. There are 16 residues in the CDR3. The germline gives CDR1 MRHNA, CDR2 SNTAGT. CDR3 sequence (DNA): TGTGCCAGCAGTTCTCAAGTGGGGGACAGGTCCTATGGCTACACCTTC. Amino acid sequence: CASSSQVGDRSYGYTF.